This T cell receptor beta chain was found in a study of response to subunit inactivated influenza vaccine. Regarding the study as a whole: The authors proposed limited new T cell recruitment per seasonal influenza vaccination.

TCRdb passed the RT-PCR reads through MiXCR, listing each CDR3 protein once. This sample has around 580,000 distinct CDR3 sequences, with 12% found just once. This clonotype was found a few times. Its target is not known. CDR1 and CDR2 from the germline V gene are DFQATT and SNEGSKA (reference sequence). This CDR3 has 14 amino acids. Trimming cost V 1 base and J 3 bases; bases outside gene matches: 3. The sequence derives from a man in his fifties who received an inactivated influenza vaccine. Material: PBMCs from blood, obtained on the day of vaccination. This rearrangement joins TRBV20-1 to TRBJ1-5, with TRBD1 matching 7 bases. The DNA for the CDR3 is TGCAGTGCTAGAGGACAGGGCAACAATCAGCCCCAGCATTTT. The encoded protein is CSARGQGNNQPQHF.